One and the same sample provided the 23 T cell receptor beta chains below, sequenced in a study of control samples from healthy donors and cancer patients (TCRdb year 2020). The library came from the immunoSEQ multiplex PCR assay. In TCRdb, the immuneACCESS table is reduced to in-frame sequences with V and J assigned. These tables do not hold every clone; where another copy was compared, an unresolved V gene accounts for under half, and the others remain unexplained. This sample is represented by 80,000 or so clones; 90% to 95% of them were singletons. The ten largest clonotypes hold under 7.5% of the sample. Source material: blood. These receptor sequences come from a woman aged 35 to 49 in good health.

The chain employs TRBV5-1 and TRBJ2-1, with TRBD2 matching over 7 bases. The CDR3 length is 17 residues. The germline V gene has CDR1 SGHRS and CDR2 YFSETQ. Trimming removed 4 bases from V and 0 bases from J; junction bases left unmatched: 10. DNA of the CDR3: TGCGCCAGCAGCGCCACTAGCGTCCAGAGCTCCTACAATGAGCAGTTCTTC. It is translated as CASSATSVQSSYNEQFF.

The rearrangement links TRBV27 to TRBJ1-5, with TRBD1 as a possible D gene (6 bases). Germline V gene data show CDR1 as MNHEY and CDR2 as SMNVEV (reference sequence). CDR3 length equals 15 residues. Trimming shortened V by 6 bases and J by 6 bases, and 18 bases separated the two germline ends. The CDR3: CASSRTAEGGQPQHF. The CDR3 DNA follows: TGTGCCAGCAGCCGGACAGCTGAGGGGGGTCAGCCCCAGCATTTT.

The J gene is TRBJ2-5, the V gene TRBV30; D is unresolved. V lost 5 bases and J lost 5, with 9 bases in between. The CDR3 extends over 11 amino acids. Germline values: CDR1 GTSNPN, CDR2 SVGIG (reference sequence). Here the CDR3 reads CAWGRGETQYF. The CDR3 nucleotides read TGTGCCTGGGGACGAGGCGAGACCCAGTACTTC. The complete variable domain, with remaining parts taken from reference TRBV30 and TRBJ2-5, reads SQTIHQWPATLVQPVGSPLSLECTVEGTSNPNLYWYRQAAGRGLQLLFYSVGIGQISSEVPQNLSASRPQDRQFILSSKKLLLSDSGFYLCAWGRGETQYFGPGTRLLVL.

V gene TRBV19 combines with J gene TRBJ1-1; D is perhaps TRBD1 (5 bases). Trimming removed 5 bases from V and 0 bases from J, with 7 bases in between. There are 13 residues in the CDR3. In germline, CDR1 is LNHDA, CDR2 SQIVND (reference sequence). The CDR3 region is CASSPTVNTEAFF. CDR3 DNA sequence: TGTGCCAGTAGTCCGACAGTGAACACTGAAGCTTTCTTT.

The chain employs TRBV2 and TRBJ2-7; D not resolved. There are 14 residues in the CDR3. Germline V gene lookup returns CDR1 SNHLY and CDR2 FYNNEI. V dropped 3 bases and J dropped 2 bases, with 11 bases sitting between them. This CDR3 is CASSDSGYTYEQYF. The CDR3 DNA sequence: TGTGCCAGCAGTGACTCCGGGTATACCTACGAGCAGTACTTC.

V is TRBV6-5 and J is TRBJ2-5, with 8 bases identical to TRBD2. Germline assignment: CDR1 MNHEY and CDR2 SVGAGI. After removal of 7 bases from V and 5 bases from J, the junction contained 6 bases not matched to a gene. This CDR3 is built from 13 residues. CDR3 bases: TGTGCCAGCATTTTTACTAGCGGTGAGACCCAGTACTTC. Residues: CASIFTSGETQYF.

This clone has only one observation. J is TRBJ1-1 and V is TRBV27, with TRBD1 matching 8 bases. V shed 6 bases and J 4 bases; nucleotides not matched to a gene: 4. Germline lookup yields CDR1 MNHEY and CDR2 SMNVEV (reference sequence). The CDR3 consists of 13 residues. CDR3 nucleotide sequence: TGTGCCAGCAGGCTAGACAGGGGCACTGAAGCTTTCTTT. It codes for CASRLDRGTEAFF.

The chain combines TRBV12-3 or TRBV12-4 with TRBJ2-5; D gene ambiguous. The V gene lost 5 bases and the J gene lost 5 bases, with 9 bases spanning the gap. The CDR3 is 12 residues long. CDR3 sequence reads: CASSPSSETQYF. The CDR3 DNA reads TGTGCCAGCAGTCCAAGTTCCGAGACCCAGTACTTC.

In nucleotides, the CDR3 is TGTGCCAGCAGTTCGGTGGGGTACACTGAAGCTTTCTTT. This gives the protein CASSSVGYTEAFF. The chain links TRBV28 to TRBJ1-1; D remains unclear. V lost 4 bases and J lost 3, with 9 bases in between. Germline V gene data show CDR1 as MDHEN and CDR2 as SYDVKM. This CDR3 has 13 amino acids.

J is TRBJ1-1 and V is TRBV3-1 (or the pseudogene TRBV3-2), with D possibly TRBD1 on 5 matching bases. V lost 0 bases to trimming and J lost 5 bases, with 28 bases between them. Germline CDR1 and CDR2: LGHDT and YNNKEL (reference sequence). This CDR3 has 20 amino acids. CDR3 DNA sequence: TGTGCCAGCAGCCAAGATTCAATCTCGGTGGTAGGCAGGGCTCATACTGAAGCTTTCTTT. Encoded protein: CASSQDSISVVGRAHTEAFF.

The rearrangement joins TRBV12-5 to TRBJ2-3, with D unclear. The CDR3 consists of 15 residues. Deletions cut 6 bases from V and 2 bases from J, with 15 bases between. CDR1 and CDR2 from the germline V gene are LGHNT and FRNRAP. The CDR3 bases are TGTGCTAGTGGGCCGGGCCTGGGAATCACAGATACGCAGTATTTT. This sequence encodes CASGPGLGITDTQYF. The variable domain in full, completed from reference TRBV12-5 and TRBJ2-3, reads DARVTQTPRHKVTEMGQEVTMRCQPILGHNTVFWYRQTMMQGLELLAYFRNRAPLDDSGMPKDRFSAEMPDATLATLKIQPSEPRDSAVYFCASGPGLGITDTQYFGPGTRLTVL.

This chain uses TRBV20-1 with TRBJ2-1; D is unclear. The CDR3 extends over 10 amino acids. CDR1 and CDR2 from the germline V gene are DFQATT and SNEGSKA (reference sequence). V was trimmed by 4 bases and J by 7 bases, leaving 5 bases between them. The CDR3 spells CSAKVNEQFF. CDR3 nucleotide sequence: TGCAGTGCTAAGGTGAATGAGCAGTTCTTC.

The V call is TRBV7-8, the J call TRBJ2-1; 7 bases are shared with TRBD2. The CDR3 runs to 16 residues. Germline V gene data show CDR1 as SGHVS and CDR2 as FQNEAQ. Germline trimming cut 2 bases from V and 5 bases from J; bases unmatched to any gene: 9. This CDR3 reads CASSLYGGSWNNEQFF. CDR3 sequence (DNA): TGTGCCAGCAGCTTATACGGCGGGAGTTGGAACAATGAGCAGTTCTTC. Together with reference TRBV7-8 and TRBJ2-1, the CDR3 gives the full variable domain: GAGVSQSPRYKVAKRGQDVALRCDPISGHVSLFWYQQALGQGPEFLTYFQNEAQLDKSGLPSDRFFAERPEGSVSTLKIQRTQQEDSAVYLCASSLYGGSWNNEQFFGPGTRLTVL.

The chain carries TRBV19 and TRBJ2-7; 9 nucleotides match TRBD1. Germline CDR1 reads LNHDA; CDR2 reads SQIVND (reference sequence). Unmatched junction bases numbered 8, after V lost 6 bases and J lost 5 bases. The CDR3 has 14 amino acids. The CDR3 nucleotides read TGTGCCAGTAGGCAGCCGGGACAGGGTGACGAGCAGTACTTC. The encoded protein is CASRQPGQGDEQYF.

V usage is TRBV19 and J usage is TRBJ2-2; 7 nucleotides match TRBD1. V trimming: 5 bases; J trimming: 6 bases; junction bases outside the gene matches: 9. The CDR3 is 15 amino acids. The germline CDR1 and CDR2 sequences are LNHDA and SQIVND (reference sequence). The CDR3 reads CASSPYLGQSGELFF. The CDR3, as DNA: TGTGCCAGTAGTCCCTATCTGGGACAGTCCGGGGAGCTGTTTTTT. The full variable domain, rest sourced from reference TRBV19 and TRBJ2-2, is DGGITQSPKYLFRKEGQNVTLSCEQNLNHDAMYWYRQDPGQGLRLIYYSQIVNDFQKGDIAEGYSVSREKKESFPLTVTSAQKNPTAFYLCASSPYLGQSGELFFGEGSRLTVL.

V usage is TRBV7-2 and J usage is TRBJ1-1, with 9 positions matching TRBD1. The CDR3 is made up of 14 amino acids. V lost 5 bases to trimming and J lost 3 bases; unmatched junction nucleotides: 4. CDR1 is SGHTA and CDR2 is FQGNSA in the germline V gene. The CDR3 DNA is TGTGCCAGCAGCCCAAGGACAGGGGACACTGAAGCTTTCTTT. This gives the protein CASSPRTGDTEAFF.

V usage is TRBV9 and J usage is TRBJ2-7, with no clear D. V was pared by 0 bases and J by 2 bases, with 6 bases between. The CDR3 contains 13 residues. CDR1 and CDR2 (germline): SGDLS, YYNGEE. CDR3 region: CASSVEGPYEQYF. The DNA of the CDR3 is TGTGCCAGCAGCGTAGAGGGTCCCTACGAGCAGTACTTC.

This clone was recorded once. The J gene is TRBJ2-7, the V gene TRBV7-2; maybe TRBD1 (5 bases). The CDR3 length is 14 residues. V was pared by 5 bases and J by 0 bases, with 11 bases between. Germline-derived CDR1 and CDR2 are SGHTA and FQGNSA. CDR3 sequence (DNA): TGTGCCAGCAGCCCAGACAGACTCTCCTACGAGCAGTACTTC. It is translated as CASSPDRLSYEQYF.

The V call is TRBV19, the J call TRBJ1-2; weak D call: TRBD1 (5 bases). Germline loops: CDR1 LNHDA, CDR2 SQIVND (reference sequence). The CDR3 has 15 residues. The ends were cut back, 1 base at V and 3 bases at J, with 12 bases in the middle. CDR3 sequence reads: CASSIGGALYYGYTF. CDR3 nucleotides: TGTGCCAGTAGTATAGGTGGGGCCCTTTACTATGGCTACACCTTC.

The chain has TRBV29-1 and TRBJ1-2; maybe TRBD1 (5 bases). This CDR3 region has 12 residues. Deletions cut 4 bases from V and 4 bases from J, with 10 bases between. The V gene's germline CDR1 is SQVTM and CDR2 ANQGSEA. The CDR3 is CSVAGTFYGYTF. CDR3 nucleotide sequence: TGCAGCGTTGCCGGGACGTTCTATGGCTACACCTTC. Together with reference TRBV29-1 and TRBJ1-2, the CDR3 gives the full variable domain: SAVISQKPSRDICQRGTSLTIQCQVDSQVTMMFWYRQQPGQSLTLIATANQGSEATYESGFVIDKFPISRPNLTFSTLTVSNMSPEDSSIYLCSVAGTFYGYTFGSGTRLTVV.

The chain uses TRBV2 and TRBJ2-5; perhaps TRBD1 as D (5 bases). CDR1 and CDR2 (germline): SNHLY, FYNNEI. CDR3 length: 13 residues. Trimming removed 11 bases from V and 1 base from J, with 14 bases in between. In DNA form, the CDR3 reads TGTGCCGGCTCCGACAGCCTCCAAGAGACCCAGTACTTC. It yields the protein CAGSDSLQETQYF.

This rearrangement joins TRBV9 to TRBJ2-1; D is ambiguous. V lost 1 base to trimming and J lost 0 bases, with 8 bases between them. The CDR3 spans 15 residues. Germline CDR1 reads SGDLS; CDR2 reads YYNGEE. The CDR3 here is CASSVSSSSYNEQFF. The CDR3 DNA is TGTGCCAGCAGCGTATCGTCCAGCTCCTACAATGAGCAGTTCTTC.

By share of the sample, this clone is medium-sized. CDR3 region: CASSEGTGELFF. CDR3 nucleotides: TGTGCCAGCAGTGAGGGCACCGGGGAGCTGTTTTTT. This sequence joins TRBV6-4 and TRBJ2-2, with D unresolved. V dropped 3 bases and J dropped 4 bases, with 3 bases sitting between them. CDR1 MRHNA and CDR2 SNTAGT come from the germline V gene. This CDR3 has 12 residues.